Listed below are T cell receptor beta chains from one sample, sequenced in a study of T cell changes during pregnancy in multiple sclerosis. Profiling relied on immunoSEQ multiplex PCR, and the TCRdb table lists in-frame clones only, not all of them. The sample carries 45,000 to 65,000 clones, about 94% recorded once. The sample was CD8+ T cells from peripheral blood mononuclear cells, taken in the third trimester of pregnancy. These receptors were obtained from a female donor with multiple sclerosis, enrolled in a pregnancy study. Each CDR3 is given with its conserved first and last residue. Fields, in order: D gene, clone size, J gene, CDR3 length, V gene, CDR3 DNA, CDR3 protein. The D gene is left open where the match is weak. Clone sizes are given selectively: once, few, many, or a class where the clone is expanded.

d_call: TRBD1
clone_size: .
j_call: TRBJ1-5
cdr3_length: 15
v_call: TRBV5-5
cdr3_nt: TGTGCCAGCAGCTTGTGGGGCGACAGGGGGGAGCCCCAGCATTTT
cdr3_aa: CASSLWGDRGEPQHF

d_call: .
clone_size: .
j_call: TRBJ2-7
cdr3_length: 12
v_call: TRBV19
cdr3_nt: TGTGCCAGTAGCCCGGGTTCCTACGAGCAGTACTTC
cdr3_aa: CASSPGSYEQYF

d_call: TRBD1
clone_size: .
j_call: TRBJ1-4
cdr3_length: 17
v_call: TRBV7-9
cdr3_nt: TGTGCCAGCAGCGTCCGGGACAGGGGGCCTACTAATGAAAAACTGTTTTTT
cdr3_aa: CASSVRDRGPTNEKLFF

d_call: .
clone_size: .
j_call: TRBJ2-1
cdr3_length: 17
v_call: TRBV10-3
cdr3_nt: TGTGCCATCAGTGAGTCGACAGGTTTGGGGATATTCAATGAGCAGTTCTTC
cdr3_aa: CAISESTGLGIFNEQFF

d_call: TRBD2
clone_size: .
j_call: TRBJ2-1
cdr3_length: 18
v_call: TRBV11-1
cdr3_nt: TGTGCCAGCAGCTTAGGGTGGACTAGCGGGATCTCCTACAATGAGCAGTTCTTC
cdr3_aa: CASSLGWTSGISYNEQFF

d_call: TRBD1
clone_size: .
j_call: TRBJ1-1
cdr3_length: 14
v_call: TRBV7-8
cdr3_nt: TGTGCCAGCAGCATTACAGGGGAGAACACTGAAGCTTTCTTT
cdr3_aa: CASSITGENTEAFF

d_call: .
clone_size: once
j_call: TRBJ1-2
cdr3_length: 10
v_call: TRBV9
cdr3_nt: TGTGCCAGCAGCGGCCAGGGCTACACCTTC
cdr3_aa: CASSGQGYTF

d_call: .
clone_size: once
j_call: TRBJ2-1
cdr3_length: 13
v_call: TRBV9
cdr3_nt: TGTGCCAGCAGCTCAGGGGGAGGCGGTGAGCAGTTCTTC
cdr3_aa: CASSSGGGGEQFF

d_call: .
clone_size: .
j_call: TRBJ2-7
cdr3_length: 15
v_call: TRBV9
cdr3_nt: TGTGCCAGCAGCGTGGGCCGGGGACTTTCGGGGGAGCAGTACTTC
cdr3_aa: CASSVGRGLSGEQYF

d_call: .
clone_size: .
j_call: TRBJ1-1
cdr3_length: 15
v_call: TRBV6-1
cdr3_nt: TGTGCCAGCAGCCGACAGGCCAGTATGAACACTGAAGCTTTCTTT
cdr3_aa: CASSRQASMNTEAFF

d_call: .
clone_size: .
j_call: TRBJ1-5
cdr3_length: 16
v_call: TRBV28
cdr3_nt: TGTGCCAGCATCCCAGGGGCAGGTCATAGCAATCAGCCCCAGCATTTT
cdr3_aa: CASIPGAGHSNQPQHF

d_call: .
clone_size: .
j_call: TRBJ1-1
cdr3_length: 12
v_call: TRBV7-9
cdr3_nt: TGTGCCAGCAGCTTACAGGGCTCTGAAGCTTTCTTT
cdr3_aa: CASSLQGSEAFF

d_call: .
clone_size: .
j_call: TRBJ2-7
cdr3_length: 14
v_call: TRBV9
cdr3_nt: TGTGCCAGCAGCCCCACTTCCCCCTTCTACGAGCAGTACTTC
cdr3_aa: CASSPTSPFYEQYF

d_call: TRBD1
clone_size: .
j_call: TRBJ1-2
cdr3_length: 14
v_call: TRBV27
cdr3_nt: TGTGCCAGCAGCTCATGGGACAGCCCTGATGGCTACACCTTC
cdr3_aa: CASSSWDSPDGYTF

d_call: .
clone_size: .
j_call: TRBJ2-7
cdr3_length: 15
v_call: TRBV6-1
cdr3_nt: TGTGCCAGCAGTGAGTCCCAGGGGAATACCTACGAGCAGTACTTC
cdr3_aa: CASSESQGNTYEQYF

d_call: TRBD2
clone_size: .
j_call: TRBJ2-7
cdr3_length: 15
v_call: TRBV27
cdr3_nt: TGTGCCAGCAGTCCAATAGCGGGATTGAGCTACGAGCAGTACTTC
cdr3_aa: CASSPIAGLSYEQYF

d_call: .
clone_size: .
j_call: TRBJ2-7
cdr3_length: 11
v_call: TRBV29-1
cdr3_nt: TGCAGCGTTGGGGGCGGATACGAGCAGTACTTC
cdr3_aa: CSVGGGYEQYF

d_call: TRBD1
clone_size: .
j_call: TRBJ1-2
cdr3_length: 14
v_call: TRBV6-5
cdr3_nt: TGTGCCAGCAGTTACGTAGGGGGCAGCGGCGGCTACACCTTC
cdr3_aa: CASSYVGGSGGYTF

d_call: TRBD1
clone_size: once
j_call: TRBJ1-2
cdr3_length: 14
v_call: TRBV2
cdr3_nt: TGTGCCAGTCCCGCGGGACAGGGGGCTCTTGGCTACACCTTC
cdr3_aa: CASPAGQGALGYTF

d_call: .
clone_size: .
j_call: TRBJ1-2
cdr3_length: 14
v_call: TRBV5-4
cdr3_nt: TGTGCCAGCAGCGTGATGATGGGCCTTAGGGGCTACACCTTC
cdr3_aa: CASSVMMGLRGYTF

d_call: .
clone_size: .
j_call: TRBJ1-1
cdr3_length: 15
v_call: TRBV28
cdr3_nt: TGTGCCAGCAGTTTTACGGCGGACAGAACCACTGAAGCTTTCTTT
cdr3_aa: CASSFTADRTTEAFF

d_call: TRBD2
clone_size: .
j_call: TRBJ2-1
cdr3_length: 15
v_call: TRBV28
cdr3_nt: TGTGCCAGCAGCCCGGGACTAGCGGTGTACAATGAGCAGTTCTTC
cdr3_aa: CASSPGLAVYNEQFF

d_call: TRBD1
clone_size: .
j_call: TRBJ1-4
cdr3_length: 16
v_call: TRBV7-2
cdr3_nt: TGTGCCAGCAGCACGTGGGACAGGGTAGGAGGGGAAAAACTGTTTTTT
cdr3_aa: CASSTWDRVGGEKLFF

d_call: TRBD1
clone_size: .
j_call: TRBJ1-2
cdr3_length: 12
v_call: TRBV9
cdr3_nt: TGTGCCAGCAGAGACAGGGTTCATGGCTACACCTTC
cdr3_aa: CASRDRVHGYTF

d_call: .
clone_size: .
j_call: TRBJ2-7
cdr3_length: 13
v_call: TRBV27
cdr3_nt: TGTGCCAGCAGTTTTACCAGGGCCTACGAGCAGTACTTC
cdr3_aa: CASSFTRAYEQYF

d_call: .
clone_size: .
j_call: TRBJ2-2
cdr3_length: 16
v_call: TRBV19
cdr3_nt: TGTGCCAGTAGTATACGGGGGACAGTGAACACCGGGGAGCTGTTTTTT
cdr3_aa: CASSIRGTVNTGELFF

d_call: .
clone_size: .
j_call: TRBJ2-7
cdr3_length: 9
v_call: TRBV27
cdr3_nt: TGTGCCGTGCGTTACGAGCAGTACTTC
cdr3_aa: CAVRYEQYF

d_call: .
clone_size: .
j_call: TRBJ1-1
cdr3_length: 15
v_call: TRBV7-8
cdr3_nt: TGTGCCAGCAGCTTAGAACGCAGGGTTCGGACTGAAGCTTTCTTT
cdr3_aa: CASSLERRVRTEAFF

d_call: .
clone_size: .
j_call: TRBJ2-7
cdr3_length: 15
v_call: TRBV19
cdr3_nt: TGTGCCAGTAGCTTAGCCGCCCCAGAATCCTACGAGCAGTACTTC
cdr3_aa: CASSLAAPESYEQYF

d_call: .
clone_size: .
j_call: TRBJ2-5
cdr3_length: 18
v_call: TRBV1
cdr3_nt: TGCACCAGCAGCCAAGGCGGACTAGCGGGAGGGAGGCGAGAGACCCAGTACTTC
cdr3_aa: CTSSQGGLAGGRRETQYF

d_call: .
clone_size: .
j_call: TRBJ2-1
cdr3_length: 15
v_call: TRBV6-5
cdr3_nt: TGTGCCAGCAGCTCAGGACTCCCGAGGTACAATGAGCAGTTCTTC
cdr3_aa: CASSSGLPRYNEQFF

d_call: .
clone_size: .
j_call: TRBJ2-1
cdr3_length: 14
v_call: TRBV9
cdr3_nt: TGTGCCAGCAGTCGGAGCGGGCAAAACAATGAGCAGTTCTTC
cdr3_aa: CASSRSGQNNEQFF

d_call: .
clone_size: .
j_call: TRBJ2-1
cdr3_length: 15
v_call: TRBV29-1
cdr3_nt: TGCAGCGTTGAAGGGGTGAGGCTTTCCTACAATGAGCAGTTCTTC
cdr3_aa: CSVEGVRLSYNEQFF

d_call: .
clone_size: .
j_call: TRBJ2-2
cdr3_length: 12
v_call: TRBV5-4
cdr3_nt: TGTGCCAGCACCCCAGGCACCGGGGAGCTGTTTTTT
cdr3_aa: CASTPGTGELFF

d_call: TRBD2
clone_size: .
j_call: TRBJ2-7
cdr3_length: 14
v_call: TRBV19
cdr3_nt: TGTGCCAGTAGTATGGGGGGGAGCTCCTACGAGCAGTACTTC
cdr3_aa: CASSMGGSSYEQYF

d_call: TRBD2
clone_size: .
j_call: TRBJ2-1
cdr3_length: 18
v_call: TRBV19
cdr3_nt: TGTGCCAGTAGTATCGGGACTAGCGGGATTATTGTCCGTAATGAGCAGTTCTTC
cdr3_aa: CASSIGTSGIIVRNEQFF

d_call: .
clone_size: .
j_call: TRBJ2-7
cdr3_length: 16
v_call: TRBV27
cdr3_nt: TGTGCCAGCAGTTCTTTTCCGACTGACCCTAGAGGCGAGCAGTACTTC
cdr3_aa: CASSSFPTDPRGEQYF

d_call: .
clone_size: .
j_call: TRBJ2-1
cdr3_length: 12
v_call: TRBV27
cdr3_nt: TGTGCCAGCAGTTTTGGCGGTTGGGAGCAGTTCTTC
cdr3_aa: CASSFGGWEQFF

d_call: TRBD2
clone_size: .
j_call: TRBJ2-7
cdr3_length: 15
v_call: TRBV5-1
cdr3_nt: TGCGCCAGCACCCAACAGGGACTAGGGTCCCACGAGCAGTACTTC
cdr3_aa: CASTQQGLGSHEQYF

d_call: TRBD1
clone_size: .
j_call: TRBJ2-5
cdr3_length: 16
v_call: TRBV7-9
cdr3_nt: TGTGCCAGCAGCTTCCCTCAAACAGGGGGAGGAGAGACCCAGTACTTC
cdr3_aa: CASSFPQTGGGETQYF

d_call: TRBD1
clone_size: .
j_call: TRBJ2-1
cdr3_length: 15
v_call: TRBV5-1
cdr3_nt: TGCGCCAGCAGCCTCGGGACAGGGTGGGCCAATGAGCAGTTCTTC
cdr3_aa: CASSLGTGWANEQFF

d_call: .
clone_size: .
j_call: TRBJ2-7
cdr3_length: 13
v_call: TRBV5-5
cdr3_nt: TGTGCCAGCAGCTTCATCAGCTCCTACGAGCAGTACTTC
cdr3_aa: CASSFISSYEQYF

d_call: TRBD1
clone_size: .
j_call: TRBJ2-5
cdr3_length: 13
v_call: TRBV30
cdr3_nt: TGTGCCTGGTCAGGGGGCTACCAAGAGACCCAGTACTTC
cdr3_aa: CAWSGGYQETQYF

d_call: TRBD1
clone_size: .
j_call: TRBJ2-7
cdr3_length: 15
v_call: TRBV9
cdr3_nt: TGTGCCAGCAGCGAAGGTCAGGGGGTCACCTACGAGCAGTACTTC
cdr3_aa: CASSEGQGVTYEQYF

d_call: TRBD1
clone_size: once
j_call: TRBJ2-7
cdr3_length: 14
v_call: TRBV5-6
cdr3_nt: TGTGCCAGCAGCGCCCGGACAGGGACCAACGAGCAGTACTTC
cdr3_aa: CASSARTGTNEQYF

d_call: TRBD1
clone_size: .
j_call: TRBJ2-7
cdr3_length: 18
v_call: TRBV4-1
cdr3_nt: TGCGCCAGCAGCCCCAGGGACAGGGGGCGCGGGGGCTCCTACGAGCAGTACTTC
cdr3_aa: CASSPRDRGRGGSYEQYF

d_call: .
clone_size: .
j_call: TRBJ2-2
cdr3_length: 14
v_call: TRBV6-6
cdr3_nt: TGTGCCAGCAGTTACTCGGACAGCGCCGGGGAGCTGTTTTTT
cdr3_aa: CASSYSDSAGELFF

d_call: .
clone_size: .
j_call: TRBJ2-2
cdr3_length: 15
v_call: TRBV9
cdr3_nt: TGTGCCAGCAGCGTAGGCAGTAAGAACACCGGGGAGCTGTTTTTT
cdr3_aa: CASSVGSKNTGELFF

d_call: .
clone_size: .
j_call: TRBJ2-7
cdr3_length: 14
v_call: TRBV28
cdr3_nt: TGTGCCAGCAGTACAGTTTCCGATCTCTACGAGCAGTACTTC
cdr3_aa: CASSTVSDLYEQYF

d_call: TRBD1
clone_size: .
j_call: TRBJ2-3
cdr3_length: 13
v_call: TRBV10-3
cdr3_nt: TGTGCCACCCGGGACAGGGGCGTAGATACGCAGTATTTT
cdr3_aa: CATRDRGVDTQYF

d_call: TRBD2
clone_size: .
j_call: TRBJ2-1
cdr3_length: 14
v_call: TRBV19
cdr3_nt: TGTGCCAGTAGTACTAGCGGGGACTACAATGAGCAGTTCTTC
cdr3_aa: CASSTSGDYNEQFF

d_call: TRBD1
clone_size: .
j_call: TRBJ1-2
cdr3_length: 15
v_call: TRBV9
cdr3_nt: TGTGCCAGCAGCGCACCGACAGGGGGGGTCTATGGCTACACCTTC
cdr3_aa: CASSAPTGGVYGYTF

d_call: .
clone_size: .
j_call: TRBJ1-1
cdr3_length: 14
v_call: TRBV6-1
cdr3_nt: TGTGCCAGCAGTGACGAGGGAGGGGACACTGAAGCTTTCTTT
cdr3_aa: CASSDEGGDTEAFF

d_call: .
clone_size: once
j_call: TRBJ2-7
cdr3_length: 15
v_call: TRBV29-1
cdr3_nt: TGCAGCGTCGAAGGTTGGACGGACAGCCCGTACGAGCAGTACTTC
cdr3_aa: CSVEGWTDSPYEQYF

d_call: .
clone_size: few
j_call: TRBJ2-7
cdr3_length: 17
v_call: TRBV4-1
cdr3_nt: TGCGCCAGCAGCCAAGATATAACCCCGGACCCAGGGGACGAGCAGTACTTC
cdr3_aa: CASSQDITPDPGDEQYF